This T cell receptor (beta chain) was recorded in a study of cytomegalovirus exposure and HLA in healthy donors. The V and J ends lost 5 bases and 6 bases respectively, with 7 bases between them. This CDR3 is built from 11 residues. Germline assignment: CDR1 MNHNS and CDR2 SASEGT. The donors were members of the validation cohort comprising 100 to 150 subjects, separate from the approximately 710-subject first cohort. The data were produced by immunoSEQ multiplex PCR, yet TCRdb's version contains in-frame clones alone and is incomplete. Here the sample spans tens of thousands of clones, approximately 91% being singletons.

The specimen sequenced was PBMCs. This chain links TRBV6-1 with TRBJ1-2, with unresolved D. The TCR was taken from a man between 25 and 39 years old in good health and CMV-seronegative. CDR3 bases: TGTGCCAGCAGTCGGGGTGATGGCTACACCTTC. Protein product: CASSRGDGYTF.